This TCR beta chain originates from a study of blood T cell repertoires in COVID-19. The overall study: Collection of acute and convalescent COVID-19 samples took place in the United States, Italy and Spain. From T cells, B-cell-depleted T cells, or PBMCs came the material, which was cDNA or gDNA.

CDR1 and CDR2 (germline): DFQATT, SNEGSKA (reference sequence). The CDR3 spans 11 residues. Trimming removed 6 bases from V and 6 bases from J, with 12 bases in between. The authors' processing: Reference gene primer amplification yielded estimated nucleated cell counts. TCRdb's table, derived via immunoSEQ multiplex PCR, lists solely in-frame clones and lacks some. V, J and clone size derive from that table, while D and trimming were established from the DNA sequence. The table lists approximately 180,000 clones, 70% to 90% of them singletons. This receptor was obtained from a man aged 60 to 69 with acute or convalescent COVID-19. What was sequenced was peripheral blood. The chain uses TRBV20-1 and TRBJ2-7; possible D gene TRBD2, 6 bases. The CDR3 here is CSAGWRGEQYF. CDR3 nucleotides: TGCAGTGCAGGGTGGCGGGGCGAGCAGTACTTC.